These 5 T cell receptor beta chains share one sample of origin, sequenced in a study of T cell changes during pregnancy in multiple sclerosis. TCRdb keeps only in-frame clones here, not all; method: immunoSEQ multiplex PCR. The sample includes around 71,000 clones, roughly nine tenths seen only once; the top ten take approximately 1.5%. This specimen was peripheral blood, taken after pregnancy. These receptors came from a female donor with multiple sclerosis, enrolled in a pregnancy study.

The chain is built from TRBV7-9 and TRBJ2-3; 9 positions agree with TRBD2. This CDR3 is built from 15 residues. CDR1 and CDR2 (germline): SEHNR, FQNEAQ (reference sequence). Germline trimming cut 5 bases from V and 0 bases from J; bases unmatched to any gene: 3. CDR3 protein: CASSRTSESTDTQYF. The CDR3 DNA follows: TGTGCCAGCAGCCGGACTAGCGAGAGCACAGATACGCAGTATTTT.

CDR3 nucleotide sequence: TGTGCCAGTAGTATGCCTAGCGGGAGCACAGATACGCAGTATTTT. Encoded protein: CASSMPSGSTDTQYF. The chain has TRBV19 and TRBJ2-3; 8 bases are shared with TRBD2. Germline V lookup: CDR1 LNHDA, CDR2 SQIVND (reference sequence). Losses at the gene ends were 3 bases for V and 0 bases for J; bases not matched to a gene: 2. There are 15 residues in the CDR3.

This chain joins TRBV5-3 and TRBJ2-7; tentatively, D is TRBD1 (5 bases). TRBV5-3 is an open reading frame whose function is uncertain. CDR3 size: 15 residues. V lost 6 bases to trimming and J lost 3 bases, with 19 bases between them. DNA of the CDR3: TGTGCCAGAAATTTTAGGGGCTGCGAGGACTACGAGCAGTACTTC. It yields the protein CARNFRGCEDYEQYF.

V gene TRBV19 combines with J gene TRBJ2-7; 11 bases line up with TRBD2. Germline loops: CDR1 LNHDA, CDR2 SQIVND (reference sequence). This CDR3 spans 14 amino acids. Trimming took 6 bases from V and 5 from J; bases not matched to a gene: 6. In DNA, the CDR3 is TGTGCCAGTAGCCCGGGACTAGCGGTCCACGAGCAGTACTTC. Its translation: CASSPGLAVHEQYF. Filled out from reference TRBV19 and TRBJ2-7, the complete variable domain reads DGGITQSPKYLFRKEGQNVTLSCEQNLNHDAMYWYRQDPGQGLRLIYYSQIVNDFQKGDIAEGYSVSREKKESFPLTVTSAQKNPTAFYLCASSPGLAVHEQYFGPGTRLTVT.

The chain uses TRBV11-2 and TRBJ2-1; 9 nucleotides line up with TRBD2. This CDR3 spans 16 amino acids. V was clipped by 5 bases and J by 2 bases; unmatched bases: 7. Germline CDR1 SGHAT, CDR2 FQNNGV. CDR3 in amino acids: CASSPGLARTYNEQFF. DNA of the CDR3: TGTGCCAGCAGCCCGGGACTAGCTAGGACCTACAATGAGCAGTTCTTC.